These 27 T cell receptor beta chains were sequenced from one sample in a study of control samples from healthy donors and cancer patients. Method: immunoSEQ multiplex PCR; TCRdb's copy keeps in-frame clones and lacks some. The data contain around 200,000 clones, 90% to 95% of them singletons. Sequenced material: blood. The receptors shown here come from a woman in her 30s in good health.

The J gene is TRBJ1-2, the V gene TRBV24-1; 8 nucleotides align to TRBD1. CDR1 and CDR2 from the germline V gene are KGHDR and SFDVKD. Unmatched junction bases numbered 5, after V lost 3 bases and J lost 3 bases. CDR3 length equals 15 residues. CDR3 region: CATSDRTGPDYGYTF. CDR3 nucleotides: TGTGCCACCAGTGATCGGACAGGGCCAGACTATGGCTACACCTTC.

This rearrangement joins TRBV6-5 to TRBJ1-1; D gene ambiguous. The CDR3 runs 15 residues. Looked up from germline, CDR1 is MNHEY and CDR2 is SVGAGI. Deletions cut 0 bases from V and 6 bases from J, with 14 bases between. The CDR3 region has the DNA TGTGCCAGCAGTTACTCGATCGGGTGGGGAGCTGAAGCTTTCTTT. This sequence encodes CASSYSIGWGAEAFF.

The rearrangement links TRBV18 to TRBJ1-2; 9 nucleotides align to TRBD1. V gave up 2 bases and J gave up 1 base; unmatched junction bases: 2. The CDR3 extends over 15 amino acids. Germline V lookup: CDR1 KGHSH, CDR2 LQKENI. Written as DNA, the CDR3 is TGTGCCAGCTCACCAAGGACAGGGGATAACTATGGCTACACCTTC. Translation gives CASSPRTGDNYGYTF.

This rearrangement joins TRBV4-1 to TRBJ2-7; TRBD2 matches 8 bases. Germline V gene sequence: CDR1 MGHRA, CDR2 YSYEKL. J was trimmed by 5 bases and V by 2 bases; bases with no gene match: 8. The CDR3 length is 15 residues. The CDR3 region has the DNA TGCGCCAGCAGCCAACGGGGACTAGTGGAACACGAGCAGTACTTC. It is translated as CASSQRGLVEHEQYF.

The rearrangement uses TRBV9 and TRBJ1-2, with no clear D. Trimming left V 1 base short and J 1 base short, with 11 bases between. CDR3 length: 15 amino acids. CDR1 SGDLS and CDR2 YYNGEE come from the germline V gene. As DNA, the CDR3 is TGTGCCAGCAGCGTAAGGTCAGAGAATAACTATGGCTACACCTTC. Residues: CASSVRSENNYGYTF.

The V gene is TRBV4-2, the J gene TRBJ2-7; 8 bases are shared with TRBD1. After removal of 2 bases from V and 2 bases from J, the junction contained 8 bases not matched to a gene. CDR1 LGHNA and CDR2 YNFKEQ come from the germline V gene. This CDR3 has 16 residues. The CDR3 DNA sequence: TGTGCCAGCAGCCAACCCACCGGGACAGGACCCTACGAGCAGTACTTC. Protein: CASSQPTGTGPYEQYF.

This clone was recorded only once. DNA of the CDR3: TGTGCCAGCAGCCCGGGACAGGGCTACGAGCAGTACTTC. Its translation: CASSPGQGYEQYF. The rearrangement uses TRBV3-1 (or the pseudogene TRBV3-2) and TRBJ2-7; 9 nucleotides line up with TRBD1. The ends lost 4 bases at V and 3 bases at J; junction bases unmatched: 1. This CDR3 spans 13 amino acids. Germline V gene sequence: CDR1 LGHDT, CDR2 YNNKEL (reference sequence).

The V and J genes are TRBV7-3 and TRBJ1-1, with D hard to call. Trimming took 5 bases from V and 1 from J, leaving 11 bases between them. Germline CDR1 SGHTA, CDR2 FQGTGA. The CDR3 loop spans 14 amino acids. The CDR3, as DNA: TGTGCCAGCAGCCCAGACGGCGGGAACACTGAAGCTTTCTTT. Amino acid sequence: CASSPDGGNTEAFF. Filled out from reference TRBV7-3 and TRBJ1-1, the complete variable domain reads GAGVSQTPSNKVTEKGKYVELRCDPISGHTALYWYRQSLGQGPEFLIYFQGTGAADDSGLPNDRFFAVRPEGSVSTLKIQRTERGDSAVYLCASSPDGGNTEAFFGQGTRLTVV.

The chain carries TRBV5-4 and TRBJ2-3, with D hard to call. The CDR3 spans 13 residues. Trimming shortened V by 4 bases and J by 0 bases, and 6 bases separated the two germline ends. The germline gives CDR1 SGHNT, CDR2 YYREEE (reference sequence). This CDR3 is CASSETSTDTQYF. In DNA, the CDR3 is TGTGCCAGCAGCGAGACTAGCACAGATACGCAGTATTTT. Complete variable domain (other parts from reference TRBV5-4 and TRBJ2-3): ETGVTQSPTHLIKTRGQQVTLRCSSQSGHNTVSWYQQALGQGPQFIFQYYREEENGRGNFPPRFSGLQFPNYSSELNVNALELDDSALYLCASSETSTDTQYFGPGTRLTVL.

This clone came up a few times. The chain is built from TRBV4-3 and TRBJ2-6; D uncertain. Trimming stripped 0 bases from V and 1 base from J, with 7 bases between. Germline V lookup: CDR1 LGHNA, CDR2 YSLEER. This CDR3 is 16 amino acids long. The CDR3: CASSQEVGSGANVLTF. CDR3 in DNA: TGCGCCAGCAGCCAAGAGGTCGGATCTGGGGCCAACGTCCTGACTTTC.

The chain employs TRBV7-6 and TRBJ1-4; D unclear. The CDR3 is made up of 15 amino acids. The V gene's germline CDR1 is SGHVS and CDR2 FNYEAQ. V gave up 3 bases and J gave up 0 bases, with 8 bases separating them. The CDR3 protein is CASSLEHATNEKLFF. The DNA of the CDR3 is TGTGCCAGCAGCTTGGAGCACGCAACTAATGAAAAACTGTTTTTT.

This clone has only one observation. The chain carries TRBV19 and TRBJ1-4; D remains ambiguous. This CDR3 contains 14 residues. With 5 bases removed from V and 4 bases from J, the gap between germline ends came to 11 bases. Germline loops: CDR1 LNHDA, CDR2 SQIVND (reference sequence). CDR3: CASSRGLNNEKLFF. DNA for the CDR3: TGTGCCAGTAGTCGCGGACTCAATAATGAAAAACTGTTTTTT.

The rearrangement joins TRBV19 to TRBJ2-3, with D unresolved. From germline, CDR1 is LNHDA and CDR2 SQIVND (reference sequence). This CDR3 has 14 amino acids. V shed 1 base and J shed 2 bases, with 7 bases lying between them. CDR3 protein: CASSIGLLTDTQYF. The DNA of the CDR3 is TGTGCCAGTAGTATAGGACTCCTCACAGATACGCAGTATTTT.

This chain connects TRBV7-9 to TRBJ2-3, with TRBD1 matching over 9 bases. From germline, CDR1 is SEHNR and CDR2 FQNEAQ (reference sequence). The CDR3 covers 15 residues. Trimming took 4 bases from V and 2 from J; bases not matched to a gene: 4. The CDR3 sequence is CASSSGQGITDTQYF. CDR3 DNA sequence: TGTGCCAGCAGCTCGGGACAGGGAATCACAGATACGCAGTATTTT. Variable domain in full (rest from reference TRBV7-9 and TRBJ2-3): DTGVSQNPRHKITKRGQNVTFRCDPISEHNRLYWYRQTLGQGPEFLTYFQNEAQLEKSRLLSDRFSAERPKGSFSTLEIQRTEQGDSAMYLCASSSGQGITDTQYFGPGTRLTVL.

The genes are TRBV5-1 and TRBJ1-5; TRBD1 might be the D (6 bases). The CDR3 extends over 16 amino acids. Trimming cost V 2 bases and J 7 bases, with 19 bases left between them. Germline values: CDR1 SGHRS, CDR2 YFSETQ. The CDR3 loop reads CASSLGDNRVSQPQHF. DNA for the CDR3: TGCGCCAGCAGCTTAGGAGACAACAGGGTTAGCCAGCCCCAGCATTTT.

Worth noting for this clone: Other DNA sequences of this sample code for an identical CDR3. V is TRBV11-2 and J is TRBJ2-7; either TRBD1 or TRBD2 may fit D (5 bases each). The CDR3 is made up of 13 amino acids. The germline CDR1 and CDR2 sequences are SGHAT and FQNNGV. The ends were cut back, 1 base at V and 2 bases at J, with 6 bases in the middle. The chain's CDR3 is CASSLAGPYEQYF. CDR3 nucleotides: TGTGCCAGCAGCTTAGCGGGACCCTACGAGCAGTACTTC.

The J gene is TRBJ1-5, the V gene TRBV10-2, with unresolved D. CDR3 length: 16 residues. CDR1 and CDR2 (germline): WSHSY, SAAADI. V lost 0 bases and J lost 0, with 9 bases in between. The CDR3 coding sequence is TGCGCCAGCAGTGAGTCTGGACGGTATAGCAATCAGCCCCAGCATTTT. It codes for CASSESGRYSNQPQHF.

The chain combines TRBV6-1 with TRBJ1-6; 8 bases are shared with TRBD1. The V gene end was trimmed by 2 bases and the J gene end by 7 bases; junction bases not matched to a gene: 1. Germline V CDR1 and CDR2: MNHNS, SASEGT. The CDR3 runs to 14 residues. CDR3 sequence (DNA): TGTGCCAGCAGTGAATGGACAGGGAATTCACCCCTCCACTTT. Amino acid sequence: CASSEWTGNSPLHF.

The sample holds one count of this clone. The chain combines TRBV29-1 with TRBJ1-1; D gene ambiguous. V was shortened by 7 bases and J by 0 bases, with 12 bases between the two germline ends. Per germline, CDR1 SQVTM and CDR2 ANQGSEA. The CDR3 contains 13 residues. The CDR3 spells CSGGVTLNTEAFF. Here the CDR3 DNA reads TGCAGCGGTGGTGTGACCCTGAACACTGAAGCTTTCTTT.

The chain is built from TRBV27 and TRBJ2-1; D possibly corresponds to TRBD1 (6 bases). V lost 5 bases to trimming and J lost 7 bases, with 12 bases between them. Germline V gives CDR1 MNHEY, CDR2 SMNVEV (reference sequence). The CDR3 sequence is 13 residues long. CDR3 sequence: CASSPRRGNEQFF. For the CDR3, the DNA is TGTGCCAGCAGTCCCCGCAGGGGTAATGAGCAGTTCTTC.

V and J are TRBV5-4 and TRBJ1-2; 7 bases fit TRBD1. This CDR3 comprises 12 residues. J was trimmed by 6 bases and V by 4 bases; bases with no gene match: 3. Looked up from germline, CDR1 is SGHNT and CDR2 is YYREEE (reference sequence). CDR3 residues: CASSAGGDGYTF. The CDR3 DNA follows: TGTGCCAGCAGCGCAGGGGGGGATGGCTACACCTTC.

V gene TRBV13 combines with J gene TRBJ2-7; 7 bases line up with TRBD1. J gave up 1 base and V 5 bases, and 5 bases lay outside the gene matches. The CDR3 is 14 amino acids. Germline V gene sequence: CDR1 PRHDT, CDR2 FYEKMQ (reference sequence). The CDR3 region is CASSPRTGSYEQYF. Written as DNA, the CDR3 is TGTGCCAGCAGCCCCCGGACAGGATCCTACGAGCAGTACTTC.

The chain links TRBV4-2 to TRBJ2-5; 10 nucleotides match TRBD1. V was clipped by 1 base and J by 1 base; unmatched bases: 6. The CDR3 loop spans 17 amino acids. Per the germline V gene, CDR1 is LGHNA and CDR2 is YNFKEQ. The CDR3 is CASSQVLGQGIQETQYF. The CDR3 coding sequence is TGTGCCAGCAGCCAAGTATTGGGACAGGGGATCCAAGAGACCCAGTACTTC.

V is TRBV7-9 and J is TRBJ2-3; D is undetermined. The CDR3 sequence is 13 residues long. Between the trimmed V and J ends, which lost 1 base and 3 bases, there was a span of 5 bases. Germline CDR1 SEHNR, CDR2 FQNEAQ (reference sequence). Here the CDR3 reads CASSLGRTDTQYF. DNA for the CDR3: TGTGCCAGCAGCTTAGGGCGGACAGATACGCAGTATTTT.

CDR3 bases: TGCGCCAGCAGCTTGGACGAGCCCAATGAGCAGTTCTTC. Translating it yields CASSLDEPNEQFF. V and J are TRBV5-1 and TRBJ2-1; D is unresolved. V gave up 0 bases and J gave up 6 bases, with 7 bases separating them. The CDR3 has 13 amino acids. CDR1 and CDR2 from the germline V gene are SGHRS and YFSETQ.

The V gene is TRBV11-1, the J gene TRBJ1-1, with 7 bases fitting TRBD1. This CDR3 spans 12 amino acids. Germline V CDR1 and CDR2: SGHAT, FQDESV (reference sequence). V trimming: 5 bases; J trimming: 5 bases; junction bases outside the gene matches: 2. The chain's CDR3 is CASSRRGTEAFF. The CDR3 region has the DNA TGTGCCAGCAGCCGCAGGGGGACTGAAGCTTTCTTT.

This chain links TRBV11-3 with TRBJ2-2; 10 bases match TRBD2. CDR3 length equals 16 residues. Germline values: CDR1 SGHNT, CDR2 YENEEA. J was trimmed by 8 bases and V by 5 bases; bases with no gene match: 11. CDR3 sequence: CASSPPSGGAGGELFF. In DNA, the CDR3 is TGTGCCAGCAGCCCCCCCAGCGGGGGGGCCGGAGGGGAGCTGTTTTTT.